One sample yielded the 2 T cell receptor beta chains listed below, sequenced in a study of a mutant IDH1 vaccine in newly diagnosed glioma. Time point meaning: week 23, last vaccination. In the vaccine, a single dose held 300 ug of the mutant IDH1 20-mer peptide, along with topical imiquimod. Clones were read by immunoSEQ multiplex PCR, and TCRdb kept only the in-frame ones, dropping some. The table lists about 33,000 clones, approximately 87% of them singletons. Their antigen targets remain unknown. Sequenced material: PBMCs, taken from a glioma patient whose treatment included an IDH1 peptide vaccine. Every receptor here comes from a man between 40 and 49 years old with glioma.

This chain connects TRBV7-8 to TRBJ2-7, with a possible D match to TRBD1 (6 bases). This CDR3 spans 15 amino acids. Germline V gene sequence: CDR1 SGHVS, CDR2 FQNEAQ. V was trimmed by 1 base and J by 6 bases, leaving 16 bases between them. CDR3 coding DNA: TGTGCCAGCAGCTTAGTAGGCAGGGGATTAGGCGAGCAGTACGTC. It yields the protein CASSLVGRGLGEQYV.

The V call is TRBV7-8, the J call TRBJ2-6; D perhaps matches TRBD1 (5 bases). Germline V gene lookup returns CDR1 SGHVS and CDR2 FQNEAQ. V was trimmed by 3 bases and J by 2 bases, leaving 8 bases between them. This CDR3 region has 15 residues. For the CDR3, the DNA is TGTGCCAGCAGCTTCAGACAGCCTGGGGCCAACGTCCTGACTTTC. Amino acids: CASSFRQPGANVLTF.